The present T cell receptor (beta chain) was sequenced within a study of cytomegalovirus exposure and HLA in healthy donors. Researchers ran the PCR with 60 Vbeta and 13 Jbeta primers. This table comes from immunoSEQ multiplex PCR, and its TCRdb copy is limited to in-frame clones, with some not included. The table shows 100,000 or so clones, with 76% occurring only once. This TCR came from a man in his forties or fifties in good health and CMV-seronegative. Material: PBMCs.

In DNA form, the CDR3 reads TGTGCTAGTGGTTTGCCCCCTACAGGGGGCGGGGGTACGCAGTATTTT. It codes for CASGLPPTGGGGTQYF. The V gene is TRBV12-5, the J gene TRBJ2-3; 9 bases align to TRBD1. This CDR3 comprises 16 residues. V dropped 2 bases and J dropped 8; count of bases not matched to a gene: 11. Germline assignment: CDR1 LGHNT and CDR2 FRNRAP.